One and the same sample provided the 25 T cell receptor beta chains below, sequenced in a study of T cells in localized non-small cell lung cancer. Data came from immunoSEQ multiplex PCR; TCRdb stores just in-frame clones and leaves some out. The table shows fewer than 15,000 clones, with approximately 28% occurring only once. The sample consisted of lung tumor tissue, taken before any cancer treatment. These receptor sequences come from a female donor of 60 years or more with stage I lung adenocarcinoma.

There are a few counts of this clone. The rearrangement joins TRBV5-1 to TRBJ1-1, with D unresolved. Looked up from germline, CDR1 is SGHRS and CDR2 is YFSETQ. The V and J ends lost 0 bases and 1 base respectively, with 7 bases between them. This CDR3 has 14 residues. The CDR3 region is CASSLGAGNTEAFF. The CDR3 nucleotides read TGCGCCAGCAGCTTGGGGGCAGGGAACACTGAAGCTTTCTTT. Filled out from reference TRBV5-1 and TRBJ1-1, the complete variable domain reads KAGVTQTPRYLIKTRGQQVTLSCSPISGHRSVSWYQQTPGQGLQFLFEYFSETQRNKGNFPGRFSGRQFSNSRSEMNVSTLELGDSALYLCASSLGAGNTEAFFGQGTRLTVV.

The chain carries TRBV14 and TRBJ1-2; D perhaps matches TRBD1 (5 bases). The CDR3 is made up of 14 amino acids. The V gene lost 4 bases and the J gene lost 4 bases, with 13 bases spanning the gap. Germline lookup yields CDR1 SGHDN and CDR2 FVKESK. DNA for the CDR3: TGTGCCAGCAGCCCAGAAGACGGGGGCTATGGCTACACCTTC. It encodes CASSPEDGGYGYTF.

This clone was recorded a few times. The chain links TRBV1 to TRBJ2-7. TRBV1 represents a pseudogene. The CDR3 runs 14 residues. Here the CDR3 reads CASSQVEGPYEQYF. The CDR3 DNA is TGCGCCAGCAGCCAAGTAGAGGGACCCTACGAGCAGTACTTC.

This clone was detected only a few times. The rearrangement uses TRBV6-8 and TRBJ2-2; D may be TRBD1 (5 bases). Per the germline V gene, CDR1 is MNHGY and CDR2 is SAAAGT. CDR3 length: 14 residues. V lost 8 bases and J lost 7, with 17 bases in between. CDR3 DNA: TGTGCCAGCTGGGATCCGGACACTTACGGGGAGCTGTTTTTT. Its protein is CASWDPDTYGELFF.

This sequence joins TRBV18 and TRBJ2-1, with D tentatively TRBD1 (6 bases). The CDR3 covers 16 residues. The V gene lost 0 bases and the J gene lost 2 bases, with 11 bases spanning the gap. Germline V lookup: CDR1 KGHSH, CDR2 LQKENI. In DNA, the CDR3 is TGTGCCAGCTCACCACCGTCCAGGGGAACCTACAATGAGCAGTTCTTC. This gives the protein CASSPPSRGTYNEQFF.

This sequence joins TRBV28 and TRBJ1-1; the D is unclear. Between the trimmed V and J ends, which lost 6 bases and 1 base, there was a span of 6 bases. The CDR3 length is 12 residues. CDR1 MDHEN and CDR2 SYDVKM come from the germline V gene. CDR3 in amino acids: CASRSQNTEAFF. Here the CDR3 DNA reads TGTGCCAGCAGATCACAGAACACTGAAGCTTTCTTT.

This clone appeared many times. The CDR3 DNA reads TGCGCCAGCAGCCAAGCAACAGGGGGAGTTTCACCCCTCCACTTT. Protein sequence: CASSQATGGVSPLHF. The chain employs TRBV23-1 and TRBJ1-6, with 8 bases that match TRBD1. TRBV23-1 is flagged as an ORF with uncertain function. Trimming took 6 bases from V and 9 from J; bases not matched to a gene: 10. There are 15 residues in the CDR3.

The sample holds a few counts of this clone. V is TRBV9 and J is TRBJ2-2; D may be TRBD1 (5 bases). The germline gives CDR1 SGDLS, CDR2 YYNGEE. This CDR3 spans 13 amino acids. Trimming pared 5 bases from V and 7 bases from J, leaving 12 bases between. CDR3 coding DNA: TGTGCCAGCAGTCCGACAGATGGCGGGGAGCTGTTTTTT. Translation: CASSPTDGGELFF. Drawing the rest from reference TRBV9 and TRBJ2-2, the complete variable domain is DSGVTQTPKHLITATGQRVTLRCSPRSGDLSVYWYQQSLDQGLQFLIQYYNGEERAKGNILERFSAQQFPDLHSELNLSSLELGDSALYFCASSPTDGGELFFGEGSRLTVL.

V usage is TRBV6-8 and J usage is TRBJ2-7; TRBD2 agrees at 8 bases. Looked up from germline, CDR1 is MNHGY and CDR2 is SAAAGT. V was clipped by 5 bases and J by 3 bases; unmatched bases: 6. This CDR3 region has 14 residues. DNA of the CDR3: TGTGCCAGCAGTGGCAGGACTAGCAGCTACGAGCAGTACTTC. It yields the protein CASSGRTSSYEQYF.

This clone has more than one count but fewer than ten. The chain combines TRBV15 with TRBJ1-5; unclear D gene. The CDR3 extends over 17 amino acids. Germline CDR1 LNHNV, CDR2 YYDKDF (reference sequence). Between the trimmed V and J ends, which lost 0 bases and 0 bases, there was a span of 12 bases. The CDR3 coding sequence is TGTGCCACCAGCAGAGATCTGGACGGCAATAGCAATCAGCCCCAGCATTTT. Residues: CATSRDLDGNSNQPQHF.

This chain connects TRBV30 to TRBJ1-3; TRBD1 might be the D (5 bases). The CDR3 has 15 residues. With 0 bases removed from V and 0 bases from J, the gap between germline ends came to 9 bases. The germline V gene has CDR1 GTSNPN and CDR2 SVGIG (reference sequence). The CDR3 region has the DNA TGTGCCTGGAGTGTAGGGGCGATCTCTGGAAACACCATATATTTT. Residues: CAWSVGAISGNTIYF.

This clone was observed at least ten times. The J gene is TRBJ1-1, the V gene TRBV11-3, with D perhaps matching TRBD1 (5 bases). Trimming cost V 3 bases and J 4 bases, with 12 bases left between them. CDR1 and CDR2 (germline): SGHNT, YENEEA. The CDR3 is 14 residues long. The CDR3 is CASSLRGLGTEAFF. The CDR3 DNA reads as TGTGCCAGCAGCTTGAGGGGTTTGGGCACTGAAGCTTTCTTT.

V is TRBV19 and J is TRBJ1-2; D might be TRBD1 (5 bases). V lost 3 bases, J lost 0 bases, and 17 bases lay in between. This CDR3 region has 17 residues. Germline CDR1 LNHDA, CDR2 SQIVND (reference sequence). CDR3 nucleotides: TGTGCCAGTAGTATTAGGGGAAGGCAGTCCACTAACTATGGCTACACCTTC. Encoded protein: CASSIRGRQSTNYGYTF.

The CDR3: CASTRDLKATEGGELFF. For the CDR3, the DNA is TGTGCCAGCACCCGCGACCTGAAAGCGACAGAGGGCGGGGAGCTGTTTTTT. V and J are TRBV11-3 and TRBJ2-2; D tentatively reads TRBD1 or TRBD2 (5 bases each). Trimming pared 7 bases from V and 7 bases from J, leaving 25 bases between. Germline lookup yields CDR1 SGHNT and CDR2 YENEEA. This CDR3 spans 17 amino acids.

This rearrangement joins TRBV18 to TRBJ2-7; D is perhaps TRBD2 (6 bases). V gave up 2 bases and J gave up 2 bases, with 10 bases separating them. This CDR3 spans 14 amino acids. Looked up from germline, CDR1 is KGHSH and CDR2 is LQKENI. DNA of the CDR3: TGTGCCAGCTCACCAATAGCGGCAACCTACGAGCAGTACTTC. It codes for CASSPIAATYEQYF.

This clone was seen only a few times. The CDR3 here is CASSRRWTSGRSEQFF. DNA for the CDR3: TGTGCCAGCAGCCGTCGTTGGACTAGCGGGAGAAGTGAGCAGTTCTTC. The chain couples TRBV11-3 to TRBJ2-1, with 13 bases aligning to TRBD2. Unmatched junction bases numbered 10, after V lost 5 bases and J lost 9 bases. Germline V CDR1 and CDR2: SGHNT, YENEEA. The CDR3 spans 16 residues. The full variable domain, with the rest looked up from reference TRBV11-3 and TRBJ2-1, is EAGVVQSPRYKIIEKKQPVAFWCNPISGHNTLYWYLQNLGQGPELLIRYENEEAVDDSQLPKDRFSAERLKGVDSTLKIQPAELGDSAVYLCASSRRWTSGRSEQFFGPGTRLTVL.

The V and J genes are TRBV19 and TRBJ2-2; 12 positions match TRBD1. Per germline, CDR1 LNHDA and CDR2 SQIVND (reference sequence). V dropped 11 bases and J dropped 5; count of bases not matched to a gene: 6. The CDR3 spans 14 residues. Here the CDR3 DNA reads TGTGCCGGCCGGGACAGGGGGCAAACCGGGGAGCTGTTTTTT. It yields the protein CAGRDRGQTGELFF. Full variable domain (rest looked up from reference TRBV19 and TRBJ2-2): DGGITQSPKYLFRKEGQNVTLSCEQNLNHDAMYWYRQDPGQGLRLIYYSQIVNDFQKGDIAEGYSVSREKKESFPLTVTSAQKNPTAFYLCAGRDRGQTGELFFGEGSRLTVL.

The chain carries TRBV4-1 and TRBJ2-3; 9 bases agree with TRBD2. Germline V gene sequence: CDR1 MGHRA, CDR2 YSYEKL. V shed 4 bases, J shed 5 bases, and the junction held 4 bases outside the gene matches. The CDR3 is made up of 14 amino acids. CDR3: CASSPGLAEDTQYF. DNA of the CDR3: TGCGCCAGCAGCCCGGGACTAGCCGAAGATACGCAGTATTTT.

In this sample, this clone turned up once. V is TRBV14 and J is TRBJ2-1; D is possibly TRBD1 (5 bases). The germline V gene has CDR1 SGHDN and CDR2 FVKESK. With 2 bases removed from V and 4 bases from J, the gap between germline ends came to 9 bases. The CDR3 extends over 14 amino acids. CDR3 DNA: TGTGCCAGCAGCCAAATAGACAGTTACAATGAGCAGTTCTTC. Residues: CASSQIDSYNEQFF. The entire variable domain, with the rest obtained from reference TRBV14 and TRBJ2-1, is as follows: EAGVTQFPSHSVIEKGQTVTLRCDPISGHDNLYWYRRVMGKEIKFLLHFVKESKQDESGMPNNRFLAERTGGTYSTLKVQPAELEDSGVYFCASSQIDSYNEQFFGPGTRLTVL.

Only a few counts were recorded for this clone. The chain is built from TRBV6-8 and TRBJ2-5; 7 nucleotides agree with TRBD2. The junction had 12 bases not matched to a gene; V was cut back by 4 bases and J by 7 bases. CDR3 size: 15 residues. From germline, CDR1 is MNHGY and CDR2 SAAAGT. The CDR3 reads CASSSPGGPAVTQYF. The CDR3 bases are TGTGCCAGCAGTTCCCCGGGGGGTCCAGCCGTGACCCAGTACTTC.

This clone has more than one count but fewer than ten. The chain employs TRBV15 and TRBJ2-5; 7 positions agree with TRBD1. CDR1 is LNHNV and CDR2 is YYDKDF in the germline V gene (reference sequence). The CDR3 sequence is 14 residues long. J was trimmed by 5 bases and V by 0 bases; bases with no gene match: 3. CDR3 in DNA: TGTGCCACCAGCAGAGAACAGGGGAGCGAGACCCAGTACTTC. Protein product: CATSREQGSETQYF.

This sequence joins TRBV30 and TRBJ1-1, with a tentative D call TRBD1 (6 bases). This CDR3 contains 13 residues. Germline assignment: CDR1 GTSNPN and CDR2 SVGIG (reference sequence). The ends were cut back, 2 bases at V and 6 bases at J, with 13 bases in the middle. CDR3 region: CAWSWAGVAEAFF. The CDR3 DNA follows: TGTGCCTGGAGTTGGGCAGGGGTAGCTGAAGCTTTCTTT.

This clone was counted at least ten times. The chain employs TRBV9 and TRBJ1-5; tentative D call: TRBD1 (6 bases). This CDR3 contains 14 residues. Germline V lookup: CDR1 SGDLS, CDR2 YYNGEE. V dropped 1 base and J dropped 7 bases, with 12 bases sitting between them. The CDR3 coding sequence is TGTGCCAGCAGCGTAAGGGGGGGTGAGCAGCCCCAGCATTTT. Translation: CASSVRGGEQPQHF.

The chain uses TRBV9 and TRBJ1-1; 7 bases map to TRBD1. There are 13 residues in the CDR3. V lost 2 bases and J lost 8; bases outside the gene matches: 6. The germline CDR1 and CDR2 sequences are SGDLS and YYNGEE. The CDR3: CASSVRTGTEAFF. Written as DNA, the CDR3 is TGTGCCAGCAGCGTTAGGACAGGCACAGAAGCTTTCTTT. The whole variable domain, filled in from reference TRBV9 and TRBJ1-1, reads DSGVTQTPKHLITATGQRVTLRCSPRSGDLSVYWYQQSLDQGLQFLIQYYNGEERAKGNILERFSAQQFPDLHSELNLSSLELGDSALYFCASSVRTGTEAFFGQGTRLTVV.

This clone is labeled as medium-sized (0.01 to 0.1%). The J gene is TRBJ2-7, the V gene TRBV9; TRBD2 agrees at 10 bases. The germline CDR1 and CDR2 sequences are SGDLS and YYNGEE. V lost 3 bases to trimming and J lost 10 bases; unmatched junction nucleotides: 16. The CDR3 is 16 residues long. CDR3: CASSEVMWTSGPFQYF. CDR3 DNA: TGTGCCAGCAGCGAAGTTATGTGGACTAGCGGCCCTTTTCAGTACTTC.